What follows is one T cell receptor beta chain and its context. The antigen remains undetermined. Some clones are missing from TCRdb's copy, which holds only in-frame ones; the method was immunoSEQ multiplex PCR. Here the sample spans 80,000 to 100,000 clones, 89% being singletons. The CDR3 contains 14 residues. CDR1 and CDR2 (germline): KGHSH, LQKENI. Trimming removed 3 bases from V and 10 bases from J; junction bases left unmatched: 9. This record comes from a study of T cell responses to AZD1222 COVID-19 vaccine. Regarding the study as a whole: Donors were mostly white British, more females; clonal diversity possibly underestimated. Only six or seven AZD1222 recipients tested seropositive at baseline.

The sample consisted of peripheral blood, taken on day 0 of MenACWY control vaccination. The clonotype was recovered from an adult in good health. The J gene is TRBJ1-1, the V gene TRBV18, with TRBD1 matching over 9 bases. The CDR3 DNA sequence: TGTGCCAGCTCACCCAACTCAGGACAGGGGAGAGCTTTCTTT. Translating it yields CASSPNSGQGRAFF.